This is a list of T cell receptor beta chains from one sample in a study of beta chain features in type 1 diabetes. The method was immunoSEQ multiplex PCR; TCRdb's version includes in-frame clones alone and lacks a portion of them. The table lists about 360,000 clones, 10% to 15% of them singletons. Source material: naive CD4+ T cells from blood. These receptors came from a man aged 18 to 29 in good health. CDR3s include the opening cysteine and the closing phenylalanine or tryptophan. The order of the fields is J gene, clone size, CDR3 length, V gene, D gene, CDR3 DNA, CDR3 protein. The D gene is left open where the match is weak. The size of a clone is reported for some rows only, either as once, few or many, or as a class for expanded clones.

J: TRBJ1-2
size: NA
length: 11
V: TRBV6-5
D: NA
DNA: TGTGCCACCGCGAGGAACTATGGCTACACCTTC
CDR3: CATARNYGYTF

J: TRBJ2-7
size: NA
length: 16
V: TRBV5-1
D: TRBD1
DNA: TGCGCCAGCAGCTTGGTCCCCAGGGGGCGTACCTACGAGCAGTACTTC
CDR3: CASSLVPRGRTYEQYF

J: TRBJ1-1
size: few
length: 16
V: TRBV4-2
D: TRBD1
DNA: TGTGCCAGCAGCCACCCCACCAGGGGGATGGATACTGAAGCTTTCTTT
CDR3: CASSHPTRGMDTEAFF

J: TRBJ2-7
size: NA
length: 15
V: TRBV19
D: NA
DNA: TGTGCCAGTAGTAATGGCGGGACCTTCTCCTACGAGCAGTACTTC
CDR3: CASSNGGTFSYEQYF

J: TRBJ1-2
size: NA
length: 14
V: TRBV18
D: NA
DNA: TGTGCCAGCTCACCAACGACCTCAGGCTATGGCTACACCTTC
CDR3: CASSPTTSGYGYTF

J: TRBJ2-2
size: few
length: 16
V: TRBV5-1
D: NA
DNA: TGCGCCAGCAGCTTGTTCCGTGGAGGAAACACCGGGGAGCTGTTTTTT
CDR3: CASSLFRGGNTGELFF

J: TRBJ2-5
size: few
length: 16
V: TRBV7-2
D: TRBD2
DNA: TGTGCCAGCAGCTTGGGACTAGCGGGGGGGCAAGAGACCCAGTACTTC
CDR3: CASSLGLAGGQETQYF

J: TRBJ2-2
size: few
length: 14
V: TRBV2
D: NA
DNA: TGTGCCAGCAGCCGGGACACCAACACCGGGGAGCTGTTTTTT
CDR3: CASSRDTNTGELFF

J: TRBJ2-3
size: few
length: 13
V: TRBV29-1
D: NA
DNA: TGCAGCGTAAGGGGGGGGTCCATGGATACGCAGTATTTT
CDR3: CSVRGGSMDTQYF

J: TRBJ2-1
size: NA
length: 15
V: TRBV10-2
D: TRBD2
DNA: TGCGCCAGCAGTGAGTTTGAGGGACTAACCTGGGAGCAGTTCTTC
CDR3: CASSEFEGLTWEQFF

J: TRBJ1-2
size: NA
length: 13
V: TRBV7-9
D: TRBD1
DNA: TGTGCCAGCAGCTCCAGGGGGAACTATGGCTACACCTTC
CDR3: CASSSRGNYGYTF

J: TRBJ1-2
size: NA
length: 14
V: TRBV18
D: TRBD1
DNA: TGTGCCAGCTCACCAGAGAGACAGGGGCATGGCTACACCTTC
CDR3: CASSPERQGHGYTF

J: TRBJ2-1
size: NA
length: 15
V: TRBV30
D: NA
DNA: TGTGCCTGGGACACCGGGACTTGGGCCCTCAATGAGCAGTTCTTC
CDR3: CAWDTGTWALNEQFF

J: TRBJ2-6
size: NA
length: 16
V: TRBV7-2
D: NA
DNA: TGTGCCAGCAGCCCGACAGGGAGGTCTGGGGCCAACGTCCTGACTTTC
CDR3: CASSPTGRSGANVLTF

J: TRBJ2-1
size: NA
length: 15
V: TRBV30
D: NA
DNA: TGTGCCTGGGAGAAGTTGACAGAAACCTACAATGAGCAGTTCTTC
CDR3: CAWEKLTETYNEQFF

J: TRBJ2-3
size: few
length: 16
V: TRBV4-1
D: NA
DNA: TGCGCCAGCAGCAAAATAAGCGGCCTCAGCACAGATACGCAGTATTTT
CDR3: CASSKISGLSTDTQYF

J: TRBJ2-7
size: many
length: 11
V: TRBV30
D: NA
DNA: TGTGCCTGGAGTCCTTCCTACGAGCAGTACTTC
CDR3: CAWSPSYEQYF

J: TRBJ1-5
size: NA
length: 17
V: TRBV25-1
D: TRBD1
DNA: TGTGCCAGCAGTAGCCCGGGACAGGGCAGTGTTAATCAGCCCCAGCATTTT
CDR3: CASSSPGQGSVNQPQHF

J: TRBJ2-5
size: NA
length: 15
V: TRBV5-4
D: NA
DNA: TGTGCCAGCATCGATCGACAGGCAACACAAGAGACCCAGTACTTC
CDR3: CASIDRQATQETQYF

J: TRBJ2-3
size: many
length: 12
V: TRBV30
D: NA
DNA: TGTGCCTGGAGCATCGGGGAGGATACGCAGTATTTT
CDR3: CAWSIGEDTQYF

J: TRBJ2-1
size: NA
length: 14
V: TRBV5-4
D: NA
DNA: TGTGCCAGCAGCTTGGGGGGGCCCCTCGGGGAGCAGTTCTTC
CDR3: CASSLGGPLGEQFF

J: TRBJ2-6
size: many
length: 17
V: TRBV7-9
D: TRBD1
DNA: TGTGCCAGCAGCCCACGACAGGGTAACCCTGGGGCCAACGTCCTGACTTTC
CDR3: CASSPRQGNPGANVLTF

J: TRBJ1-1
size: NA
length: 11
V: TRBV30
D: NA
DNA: TGTGGATTGGTGGGAGGCACTGAAGCTTTCTTT
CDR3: CGLVGGTEAFF

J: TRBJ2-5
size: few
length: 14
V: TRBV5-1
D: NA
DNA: TGCGCCAGCAGGTTCAAACCGGGGCAAGAGACCCAGTACTTC
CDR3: CASRFKPGQETQYF

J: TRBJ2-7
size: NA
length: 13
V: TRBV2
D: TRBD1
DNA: TGTGCCAGCAGTGGGACAGGGGGAGGGGAGCAGTACTTC
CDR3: CASSGTGGGEQYF

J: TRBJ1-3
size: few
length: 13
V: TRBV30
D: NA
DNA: TGTGCCTGGTCCAGTTTAACTGGAAACACCATATATTTT
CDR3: CAWSSLTGNTIYF

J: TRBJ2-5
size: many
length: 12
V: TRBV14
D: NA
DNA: TGTGCCAGCAGTTCAGGTTGGGAGACCCAGTACTTC
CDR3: CASSSGWETQYF

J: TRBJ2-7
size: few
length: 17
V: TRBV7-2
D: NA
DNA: TGTGCCAGCAGCTTAGGTTTTTCGGGCAGGGCCCTCGGCGAGCAGTACTTC
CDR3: CASSLGFSGRALGEQYF

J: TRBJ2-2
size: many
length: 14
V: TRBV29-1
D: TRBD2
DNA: TGCAGCGTCCACGGGGGGGAGAAGTCCGGGGAGCTGTTTTTT
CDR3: CSVHGGEKSGELFF

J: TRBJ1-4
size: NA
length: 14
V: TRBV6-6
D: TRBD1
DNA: TGTGCCAGCAGCCCTGACAGGGTCGATGAAAAACTGTTTTTT
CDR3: CASSPDRVDEKLFF

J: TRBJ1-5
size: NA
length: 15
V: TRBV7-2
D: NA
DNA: TGTGCCAGCAGCTCGGAAATGGGCGGGAATCAGCCCCAGCATTTT
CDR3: CASSSEMGGNQPQHF

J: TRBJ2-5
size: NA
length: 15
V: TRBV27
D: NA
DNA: TGTGCCAGCAGTTTAGGGGCGGAACCCCAAGAGACCCAGTACTTC
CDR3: CASSLGAEPQETQYF

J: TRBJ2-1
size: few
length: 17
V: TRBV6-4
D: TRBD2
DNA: TGTGCCAGCAGCCGGGTAGCGGGGGGGAGCTCCTACAATGAGCAGTTCTTC
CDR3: CASSRVAGGSSYNEQFF

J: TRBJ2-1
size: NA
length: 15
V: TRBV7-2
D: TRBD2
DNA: TGTGCCAGCAGCTTTTTACGGCTAGCGGGCAATGAGCAGTTCTTC
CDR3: CASSFLRLAGNEQFF

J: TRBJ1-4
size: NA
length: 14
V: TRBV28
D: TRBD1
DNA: TGTGCCAGCAGTCCAGGGGGCATGGGTGAAAAACTGTTTTTT
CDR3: CASSPGGMGEKLFF